One and the same sample provided the 21 T cell receptor beta chains below, sequenced in a study of shared clonotypes between healthy human individuals. Clones were read by immunoSEQ multiplex PCR, and TCRdb kept only the in-frame ones, dropping some. The sample comprises hundreds of thousands of clones, roughly 96% of which are singletons, and around 0.1% rests with the top ten. Only CD45RO-negative cells positively selected for CCR7 counted as naive CD8 cells, so terminally differentiated effector memory CD45RA+ cells were excluded. The sequenced material came from naive CD8+ T cells sorted from blood. These TCRs come from a woman aged 25-40 years in good health.

The rearrangement links TRBV5-6 to TRBJ1-1, with D possibly being TRBD1 (5 bases). Germline loops: CDR1 SGHDT, CDR2 YYEEEE. Between the trimmed V and J ends, which lost 0 bases and 4 bases, there was a span of 10 bases. The CDR3 covers 14 residues. CDR3 sequence (DNA): TGTGCCAGCAGCTTGGGTCCAGGGCCCACTGAAGCTTTCTTT. Amino acids: CASSLGPGPTEAFF.

This clone was found once. V gene TRBV25-1 combines with J gene TRBJ2-1; 10 nucleotides align to TRBD1. Losses at the gene ends were 6 bases for V and 3 bases for J; bases not matched to a gene: 8. Per the germline V gene, CDR1 is MGHDK and CDR2 is SYGVNS. The length of the CDR3 is 16 residues. DNA of the CDR3: TGTGCCAGCAGCGACTCCGGGACAGGGGTCTACAATGAGCAGTTCTTC. Translating gives CASSDSGTGVYNEQFF.

This chain connects TRBV29-1 to TRBJ2-1, with TRBD1 matching over 9 bases. V gave up 3 bases and J gave up 2 bases; unmatched junction bases: 5. The germline CDR1 and CDR2 sequences are SQVTM and ANQGSEA. The CDR3 covers 15 residues. The DNA of the CDR3 is TGCAGCGTTGATGGTCGGGACAGGGCCTACAATGAGCAGTTCTTC. This sequence encodes CSVDGRDRAYNEQFF.

The V gene is TRBV5-4, the J gene TRBJ2-1, with 8 bases lining up with TRBD2. The V gene end was trimmed by 6 bases and the J gene end by 10 bases; junction bases not matched to a gene: 18. CDR1 is SGHNT, CDR2 YYREEE, per germline (reference sequence). This CDR3 has 16 amino acids. The CDR3 sequence: CASNPSNREGPTEQFF. The CDR3, as DNA: TGTGCCAGCAACCCCTCGAACCGGGAGGGCCCGACCGAGCAGTTCTTC.

The CDR3 nucleotides read TGTGCCAGCAGTTCCCTCATCCGGACAGAGCAGTTCTTC. It translates to CASSSLIRTEQFF. The genes are TRBV28 and TRBJ2-1; tentatively, D is TRBD1 (5 bases). Germline CDR1 and CDR2: MDHEN and SYDVKM. With 4 bases removed from V and 10 bases from J, the gap between germline ends came to 14 bases. The CDR3 is made up of 13 amino acids.

This chain connects TRBV21-1 to TRBJ2-7; TRBD2 was called by the table and not checked on the DNA. TRBV21-1 is assigned pseudogene status. The CDR3 extends over 15 amino acids. The CDR3 region has the DNA TGTGCCAGCCCAACCGTGGGTAGCGGGAGATCCGAGCAGTACTTC. This translates into CASPTVGSGRSEQYF.

The chain recombines TRBV5-8 with TRBJ2-1; TRBD2 matches at 9 bases. V shed 2 bases, J shed 6 bases, and the junction held 9 bases outside the gene matches. CDR3 length: 16 residues. The germline gives CDR1 SGHTS, CDR2 YDEGEE. The CDR3 region is CASSFWVAGGVNEQFF. DNA of the CDR3: TGTGCCAGCAGCTTCTGGGTCGCGGGAGGGGTCAATGAGCAGTTCTTC.

CDR3 DNA sequence: TGTGCCAGCAGCTTGTTTGGCGGGGGTCACCCCTTTGAGCAGTACTTC. Its translation is CASSLFGGGHPFEQYF. The chain recombines TRBV5-4 with TRBJ2-7; 7 bases are shared with TRBD2. The CDR3 runs 16 residues. V lost 1 base, J lost 7 bases, and 14 bases stayed unmatched. Germline V gene sequence: CDR1 SGHNT, CDR2 YYREEE (reference sequence).

This chain links TRBV7-6 with TRBJ2-1; 7 bases map to TRBD2. Germline V gene lookup returns CDR1 SGHVS and CDR2 FNYEAQ. The CDR3 spans 16 residues. With 5 bases clipped from V and 7 bases from J, the junction kept 14 bases outside the gene matches. The CDR3 is CASSPTPRTRGNEQFF. The CDR3 nucleotides read TGTGCCAGCAGCCCTACCCCCCGGACTAGAGGGAATGAGCAGTTCTTC.

The chain links TRBV27 to TRBJ1-5, with D tentatively TRBD1 (5 bases). The CDR3 is 15 residues long. Germline assignment: CDR1 MNHEY and CDR2 SMNVEV (reference sequence). V lost 2 bases to trimming and J lost 2 bases, with 10 bases between them. The DNA for the CDR3 is TGTGCCAGCAGTTTAGACGGGGGTGGCAATCAGCCCCAGCATTTT. Its translation: CASSLDGGGNQPQHF.

This chain connects TRBV14 to TRBJ1-2; no clear D gene. This CDR3 spans 18 amino acids. Trimming shortened V by 6 bases and J by 0 bases, and 23 bases separated the two germline ends. Germline CDR1 SGHDN, CDR2 FVKESK. The chain's CDR3 is CASRPQRLGSVSNYGYTF. The CDR3 DNA is TGTGCCAGCAGGCCACAAAGGCTGGGATCAGTCTCTAACTATGGCTACACCTTC.

The genes are TRBV27 and TRBJ1-1; D might be TRBD1 (6 bases). The V end was cut by 5 bases, the J end by 3 bases, with 13 bases between. The germline gives CDR1 MNHEY, CDR2 SMNVEV (reference sequence). This CDR3 is built from 14 residues. The CDR3 DNA reads as TGTGCCAGCAGTGCGCAGGGGATGTACACTGAAGCTTTCTTT. This encodes CASSAQGMYTEAFF.

The chain is built from TRBV15 and TRBJ1-1; 7 bases agree with TRBD1. V lost 0 bases to trimming and J lost 5 bases; unmatched junction nucleotides: 6. The CDR3 spans 15 residues. Germline V lookup: CDR1 LNHNV, CDR2 YYDKDF (reference sequence). The CDR3 region has the DNA TGTGCCACCAGCAGAGATCGACAGGGAATGACTGAAGCTTTCTTT. This codes for CATSRDRQGMTEAFF. Full variable domain (outside the CDR3, taken from reference TRBV15 and TRBJ1-1): DAMVIQNPRYQVTQFGKPVTLSCSQTLNHNVMYWYQQKSSQAPKLLFHYYDKDFNNEADTPDNFQSRRPNTSFCFLDIRSPGLGDTAMYLCATSRDRQGMTEAFFGQGTRLTVV.

The J gene is TRBJ2-7, the V gene TRBV7-9; no definite D call. The germline CDR1 and CDR2 sequences are SEHNR and FQNEAQ (reference sequence). The germline V and J ends were trimmed by 2 bases and 2 bases, with 16 bases remaining between them. This CDR3 contains 16 residues. The CDR3 protein is CASSLPTLTPAYEQYF. The CDR3 DNA reads as TGTGCCAGCAGCTTACCAACTCTAACGCCCGCCTACGAGCAGTACTTC.

This sequence joins TRBV11-2 and TRBJ2-5; perhaps TRBD1 as D (7 bases). This CDR3 has 15 residues. V dropped 5 bases and J dropped 5 bases, with 18 bases sitting between them. The germline V gene has CDR1 SGHAT and CDR2 FQNNGV. The CDR3: CASSVRDSRGETQYF. For the CDR3, the DNA is TGTGCCAGCAGCGTACGGGACAGTCGGGGGGAGACCCAGTACTTC.

This clone has a single count. The chain is built from TRBV29-1 and TRBJ1-1, with a weak D call TRBD1 (6 bases). The CDR3 length is 14 residues. V was cut by 3 bases and J by 0 bases, with 11 bases left in between. CDR1 is SQVTM, CDR2 ANQGSEA, per germline. The CDR3 DNA is TGCAGCGTTGACGTTTCAGGGGTGAACACTGAAGCTTTCTTT. Its protein is CSVDVSGVNTEAFF.

V gene TRBV6-5 combines with J gene TRBJ2-7, with D perhaps being TRBD1 or TRBD2 (5 bases each). Germline V CDR1 and CDR2: MNHEY, SVGAGI. This CDR3 comprises 15 residues. V was shortened by 3 bases and J by 0 bases, with 12 bases between the two germline ends. In DNA, the CDR3 is TGTGCCAGCAGTTATGGGGGTCCCCTCTCCTACGAGCAGTACTTC. It yields the protein CASSYGGPLSYEQYF.

This clone was observed once. V usage is TRBV19 and J usage is TRBJ2-1; TRBD2 matches at 10 bases. CDR1 LNHDA and CDR2 SQIVND come from the germline V gene (reference sequence). The V segment lost 3 bases and the J segment 6 bases; nucleotides outside the gene matches: 11. The CDR3 runs 17 residues. The chain's CDR3 is CASSILLSGRSGNEQFF. For the CDR3, the DNA is TGTGCCAGTAGTATCCTCCTTAGCGGGAGGTCCGGCAATGAGCAGTTCTTC.

About this clone: The same CDR3 is also encoded by other DNA sequences in this sample. The chain couples TRBV7-9 to TRBJ1-1; 7 nucleotides align to TRBD1. V lost 7 bases and J lost 2; bases outside the gene matches: 4. The V gene's germline CDR1 is SEHNR and CDR2 FQNEAQ (reference sequence). CDR3 size: 13 residues. CDR3 region: CASTPGGNTEAFF. In DNA, the CDR3 is TGTGCCAGCACCCCAGGGGGAAACACTGAAGCTTTCTTT.

The V gene is TRBV27, the J gene TRBJ2-3; TRBD2 aligns across 9 bases. The CDR3 has 15 residues. After removal of 5 bases from V and 5 bases from J, the junction contained 8 bases not matched to a gene. Germline V gene data show CDR1 as MNHEY and CDR2 as SMNVEV (reference sequence). The CDR3 protein is CASSPLAGRIDTQYF. The DNA of the CDR3 is TGTGCCAGCAGTCCCCTAGCGGGGAGGATAGATACGCAGTATTTT.

The gene calls are TRBV27 and TRBJ2-7, with 7 bases that match TRBD2. CDR1 is MNHEY, CDR2 SMNVEV, per germline (reference sequence). CDR3 length equals 15 residues. The ends lost 2 bases at V and 2 bases at J; junction bases unmatched: 6. The CDR3 region has the DNA TGTGCCAGCAGTTTAGGGTTCGGGACTACCTACGAGCAGTACTTC. The encoded protein is CASSLGFGTTYEQYF.